These 21 T cell receptor beta chains came from one sample sequenced in a study of siplizumab effects on memory and regulatory T cells. Repertoires were generated with immunoSEQ multiplex PCR, while TCRdb's copy carries only in-frame clones and drops some. The table has 10,000 or so clones, more than 35% seen once. The antigens of these receptors remain unknown. The mixed lymphocyte reaction cells were grown together in coculture at 37°C for six to seven days. Sequenced material: CFSE-low (dividing) CD8+ T cells sorted from an allogeneic mixed lymphocyte reaction. These receptors all stem from a human donor in good health; the cells came from an allogeneic mixed lymphocyte reaction.

The V gene is TRBV7-3, the J gene TRBJ1-1, with D maybe TRBD1 (6 bases). Trimming took 5 bases from V and 3 from J, leaving 13 bases between them. The CDR3 length is 14 residues. Germline CDR1 reads SGHTA; CDR2 reads FQGTGA. This CDR3 is CASSPTGDYTEAFF. CDR3 nucleotide sequence: TGTGCCAGCAGCCCGACAGGTGATTACACTGAAGCTTTCTTT.

This clone was recorded a few times. The chain employs TRBV2 and TRBJ2-2, with D perhaps TRBD1 (6 bases). V was shortened by 7 bases and J by 3 bases, with 18 bases between the two germline ends. Per germline, CDR1 SNHLY and CDR2 FYNNEI. The CDR3 length is 16 residues. The CDR3 spells CASKGPTTGHTGELFF. As DNA, the CDR3 is TGTGCCAGCAAAGGTCCCACGACAGGACACACCGGGGAGCTGTTTTTT.

The table lists this clone with a few counts. The chain uses TRBV4-1 and TRBJ1-2; tentatively, D is TRBD1 (5 bases). This CDR3 region has 15 residues. Germline V gene data show CDR1 as MGHRA and CDR2 as YSYEKL. V gave up 2 bases and J gave up 4 bases, with 14 bases separating them. The CDR3 region has the DNA TGCGCCAGCAGCCAAACGGGACTTCAGGGCTATGGCTACACCTTC. It yields the protein CASSQTGLQGYGYTF.

V gene TRBV5-4 combines with J gene TRBJ2-7; D is tentatively TRBD1 or TRBD2 (5 bases each). The V end lost 0 bases, the J end lost 6 bases, and 7 bases lay between the germline ends. Germline V gives CDR1 SGHNT, CDR2 YYREEE (reference sequence). The CDR3 totals 12 residues. The CDR3 sequence is CASSLGGIEQYF. In nucleotides, the CDR3 is TGTGCCAGCAGCTTGGGGGGGATCGAGCAGTACTTC.

The chain couples TRBV6-6 to TRBJ2-7; TRBD2 aligns across 7 bases. The CDR3 consists of 14 residues. Germline CDR1 MNHNY, CDR2 SVGAGI (reference sequence). With V trimmed by 2 bases and J by 2 bases, 3 bases remained unmatched. In nucleotides, the CDR3 is TGTGCCAGCAGTTACGGCAGCGGGACCTACGAGCAGTACTTC. As protein: CASSYGSGTYEQYF.

The rearrangement links TRBV11-3 to TRBJ2-1, with 12 bases matching TRBD2. CDR1 SGHNT and CDR2 YENEEA come from the germline V gene. The CDR3 has 17 residues. Trimming at V came to 1 base and at J to 8 bases, leaving 9 bases not matched to a gene. In DNA form, the CDR3 reads TGTGCCAGCAGCTTAGTATGGCCTAGCGGGGGGGCCTATGAGCAGTTCTTC. This codes for CASSLVWPSGGAYEQFF.

CDR3: CASSLRDSTTDTQYF. CDR3 DNA: TGTGCCAGCAGCCTCCGGGACTCTACCACAGATACGCAGTATTTT. This chain uses TRBV5-4 with TRBJ2-3; a weak D match, TRBD2 (6 bases). Germline loops: CDR1 SGHNT, CDR2 YYREEE (reference sequence). The CDR3 spans 15 residues. V lost 4 bases and J 2 bases, leaving 14 bases between the germline ends.

This chain connects TRBV5-6 to TRBJ1-2; possibly TRBD1 for D (5 bases). Trimming removed 1 base at V and 6 bases at J, with 10 bases between. The CDR3 is 13 residues long. Germline V gene lookup returns CDR1 SGHDT and CDR2 YYEEEE. The CDR3 nucleotides are TGTGCCAGCAGCTTGAATCAGGGCCATGGCTACACCTTC. Protein: CASSLNQGHGYTF.

The gene calls are TRBV12-2 and TRBJ1-5; the listed D gene, TRBD1, was not tested against the DNA. TRBV12-2 constitutes a pseudogene. The CDR3 length is 14 residues. The CDR3 loop is CASRADRGIQPQHF. The CDR3, as DNA: TGTGCAAGTCGCGCCGACAGGGGGATACAGCCCCAGCATTTT.

This clone is labeled medium-sized. V gene TRBV6-5 combines with J gene TRBJ1-1; the match to TRBD1 covers 7 bases. The CDR3 runs to 14 residues. The ends lost 2 bases at V and 0 bases at J; junction bases unmatched: 0. CDR1 and CDR2 from the germline V gene are MNHEY and SVGAGI. The CDR3 protein is CASSYTGVNTEAFF. Here the CDR3 DNA reads TGTGCCAGCAGTTACACAGGGGTGAACACTGAAGCTTTCTTT.

The chain combines TRBV7-9 with TRBJ2-1; possible D gene TRBD1, 5 bases. Germline V gene data show CDR1 as SEHNR and CDR2 as FQNEAQ (reference sequence). V gave up 5 bases and J gave up 4 bases, with 15 bases separating them. The length of the CDR3 is 15 residues. CDR3 in DNA: TGTGCCAGCAGCCCACGGGCCCAGGGTTACAATGAGCAGTTCTTC. Protein: CASSPRAQGYNEQFF.

This clone is classed as medium-sized. The chain joins TRBV4-1 to TRBJ1-1; TRBD1 matches 8 bases. Trimming cost V 0 bases and J 5 bases; bases outside gene matches: 8. This CDR3 has 16 amino acids. Germline loops: CDR1 MGHRA, CDR2 YSYEKL. CDR3 nucleotide sequence: TGCGCCAGCAGCCAAGATCGGCAGGGGGCTTGGACTGAAGCTTTCTTT. This codes for CASSQDRQGAWTEAFF.

This clone was seen more than once but under ten times. The V gene is TRBV7-9, the J gene TRBJ2-3; D is unresolved. Trimming took off 4 bases at V and 2 bases at J, with 10 bases between the two ends. This CDR3 contains 14 residues. CDR1 and CDR2 (germline): SEHNR, FQNEAQ (reference sequence). DNA of the CDR3: TGTGCCAGCAGCTCCCAGTTTCTCACAGATACGCAGTATTTT. Amino acid sequence: CASSSQFLTDTQYF.

This clone is judged medium-sized (0.01 to 0.1%). The CDR3 loop reads CATSGEDRVETQYF. The CDR3 region has the DNA TGTGCCACCAGCGGGGAGGACAGGGTAGAGACCCAGTACTTC. This chain links TRBV15 with TRBJ2-5; 8 bases map to TRBD1. CDR1 LNHNV and CDR2 YYDKDF come from the germline V gene (reference sequence). V trimming: 5 bases; J trimming: 4 bases; junction bases outside the gene matches: 6. The CDR3 runs to 14 residues.

This clone was seen a handful of times. The J gene is TRBJ2-7, the V gene TRBV25-1; D not resolved. Trimming took 1 base from V and 2 from J, leaving 12 bases between them. This CDR3 region has 15 residues. Germline CDR1 MGHDK, CDR2 SYGVNS. CDR3 amino acids: CASSESARMAYEQYF. CDR3 nucleotide sequence: TGTGCCAGCAGTGAATCGGCCCGCATGGCCTACGAGCAGTACTTC.

In its sample, this clone is medium-sized (0.01 to 0.1%). V usage is TRBV6-5 and J usage is TRBJ2-1; tentatively, D is TRBD2 (5 bases). CDR1 is MNHEY, CDR2 SVGAGI, per germline. This CDR3 spans 16 amino acids. Trimming stripped 3 bases from V and 0 bases from J, with 12 bases between. CDR3: CASSYHLRGSYNEQFF. CDR3 sequence (DNA): TGTGCCAGCAGTTATCACCTCCGGGGCTCCTACAATGAGCAGTTCTTC.

The chain joins TRBV5-1 to TRBJ1-4, with D perhaps matching TRBD1 (5 bases). V dropped 2 bases and J dropped 8 bases, with 16 bases sitting between them. Germline V gives CDR1 SGHRS, CDR2 YFSETQ. CDR3 length: 15 amino acids. The DNA of the CDR3 is TGCGCCAGCAGCTTTGACCTCCCGGGGCGGGAAAAACTGTTTTTT. It is translated as CASSFDLPGREKLFF.

The V call is TRBV6-1, the J call TRBJ2-7; D is perhaps TRBD1 (5 bases). Germline CDR1 MNHNS, CDR2 SASEGT. The CDR3 runs 15 residues. V was cut by 1 base and J by 2 bases, with 12 bases left in between. The CDR3 DNA reads as TGTGCCAGCAGTGAAGGGCAGGGCACTCCCTACGAGCAGTACTTC. Amino acids: CASSEGQGTPYEQYF.

By share of the sample, this clone is medium-sized. The chain uses TRBV12-5 and TRBJ2-3; D is possibly TRBD1 (6 bases). The CDR3 runs 13 residues. The V and J ends lost 0 bases and 10 bases respectively, with 11 bases between them. Germline lookup yields CDR1 LGHNT and CDR2 FRNRAP. In DNA form, the CDR3 reads TGTGCTAGTGGTTTGGTAAGAGACAGGTCGCAGTATTTT. This translates into CASGLVRDRSQYF.

This clone was counted only a few times. The genes are TRBV11-2 and TRBJ1-1; D unresolved. The germline V gene has CDR1 SGHAT and CDR2 FQNNGV. CDR3 length: 14 residues. Trimming pared 5 bases from V and 3 bases from J, leaving 13 bases between. The CDR3 nucleotides are TGTGCCAGCAGCCACGTCGCCCTATACACTGAAGCTTTCTTT. Amino acid sequence: CASSHVALYTEAFF.

The chain links TRBV4-3 to TRBJ1-2, with TRBD1 matching over 9 bases. V trimming: 0 bases; J trimming: 4 bases; junction bases outside the gene matches: 3. Looked up from germline, CDR1 is LGHNA and CDR2 is YSLEER. CDR3 length: 15 amino acids. DNA of the CDR3: TGCGCCAGCAGCCAAGAACCGGGACAGGGCTATGGCTACACCTTC. It codes for CASSQEPGQGYGYTF.